This is a list of T cell receptor beta chains from one sample in a study of control samples from healthy donors and cancer patients. Profiling relied on immunoSEQ multiplex PCR, and the TCRdb table lists in-frame clones only, not all of them. The table lists about 180,000 clones, more than 90% of them singletons. The sequenced sample consisted of blood. The receptor set was obtained from a man aged 25-40 years in good health. Both conserved end residues are part of each CDR3. A D gene is named only where the DNA matches it firmly. Clone size is shown for a subset of rows, as once, few, many or a class of expanded clone.

CDR3 DNA | CDR3 protein | clone size | J gene | D gene | V gene | CDR3 length
TGCAGCGTCTGGGGGGCACAGGGGGCGGACGGAAACACCATATATTTT | CSVWGAQGADGNTIYF | NA | TRBJ1-3 | TRBD1 | TRBV29-1 | 16
TGTGCCAGCAGCCAAGTCGCGCTCGACGAGCAGTTCTTC | CASSQVALDEQFF | NA | TRBJ2-1 | NA | TRBV3-1/TRBV3-2 | 13
TGTGCCAGCAGCCTTCTCCCTAGCGGGAGGGGCAATGAGCAGTTCTTC | CASSLLPSGRGNEQFF | NA | TRBJ2-1 | TRBD2 | TRBV7-3 | 16
TGCGCCAGCAGCCTGGGTGGAGGGACATTGAACACTGAAGCTTTCTTT | CASSLGGGTLNTEAFF | NA | TRBJ1-1 | NA | TRBV5-1 | 16
TGTGCCAGCAACCCAAGAGACTCTGGAAACACCATATATTTT | CASNPRDSGNTIYF | once | TRBJ1-3 | NA | TRBV2 | 14
TGTGCCAGCAGACGGCCGGGACAACGAAATTCACCCCTCCACTTT | CASRRPGQRNSPLHF | NA | TRBJ1-6 | NA | TRBV11-2 | 15
TGTGCCAGCAGCGATGGCTCTTGGGGGCCCTCCTACAATGAGCAGTTCTTC | CASSDGSWGPSYNEQFF | NA | TRBJ2-1 | NA | TRBV11-2 | 17
TGTGCCTGGAGGGGGGAGCAGTACTTC | CAWRGEQYF | NA | TRBJ2-7 | NA | TRBV30 | 9
TGCGCCAGCAGCCAAGGGGCTAGCGGGAGGAGGAATGAGCAGTTCTTC | CASSQGASGRRNEQFF | NA | TRBJ2-1 | TRBD2 | TRBV4-1 | 16
TGTGCCAGCAGTCCTACCGGGACAGGGGGCTCACCCCTCCACTTT | CASSPTGTGGSPLHF | NA | TRBJ1-6 | TRBD1 | TRBV6-4 | 15